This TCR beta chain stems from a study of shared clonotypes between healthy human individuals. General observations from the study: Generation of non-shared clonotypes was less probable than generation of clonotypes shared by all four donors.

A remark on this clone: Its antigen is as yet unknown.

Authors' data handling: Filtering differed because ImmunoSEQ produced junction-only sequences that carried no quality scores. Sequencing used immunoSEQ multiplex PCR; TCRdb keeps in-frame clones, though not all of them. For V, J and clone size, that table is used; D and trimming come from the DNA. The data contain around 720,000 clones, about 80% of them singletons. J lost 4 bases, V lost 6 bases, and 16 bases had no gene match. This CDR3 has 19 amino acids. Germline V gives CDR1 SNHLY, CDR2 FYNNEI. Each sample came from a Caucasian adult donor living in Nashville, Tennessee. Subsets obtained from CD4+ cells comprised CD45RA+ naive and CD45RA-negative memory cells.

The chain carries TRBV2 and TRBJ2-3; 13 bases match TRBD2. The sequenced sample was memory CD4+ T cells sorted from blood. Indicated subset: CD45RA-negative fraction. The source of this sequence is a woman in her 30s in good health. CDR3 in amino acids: CASRPGTGGTSGTADTQYF. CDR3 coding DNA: TGTGCCAGCAGACCCGGGACAGGGGGGACTAGCGGGACAGCAGATACGCAGTATTTT.